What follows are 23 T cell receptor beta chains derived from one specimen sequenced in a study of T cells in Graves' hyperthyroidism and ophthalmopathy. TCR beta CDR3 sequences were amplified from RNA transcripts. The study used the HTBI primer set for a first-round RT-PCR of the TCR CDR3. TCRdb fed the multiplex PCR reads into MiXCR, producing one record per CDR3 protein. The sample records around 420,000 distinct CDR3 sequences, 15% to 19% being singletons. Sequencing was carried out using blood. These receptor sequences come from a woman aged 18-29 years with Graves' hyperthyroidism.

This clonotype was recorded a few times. The CDR3 reads CSVEDRGFDEQFF. Here the CDR3 DNA reads TGCAGCGTTGAAGATCGAGGGTTCGATGAGCAGTTCTTC. V usage is TRBV29-1 and J usage is TRBJ2-1, with a possible D match to TRBD2 (5 bases). The CDR3 consists of 13 residues. Germline CDR1 reads SQVTM; CDR2 reads ANQGSEA. V lost 0 bases and J 8 bases, leaving 11 bases between the germline ends.

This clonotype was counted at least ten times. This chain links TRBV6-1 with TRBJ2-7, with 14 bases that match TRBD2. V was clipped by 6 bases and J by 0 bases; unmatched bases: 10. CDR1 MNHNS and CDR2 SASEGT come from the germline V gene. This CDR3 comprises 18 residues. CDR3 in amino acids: CASRGGTSGSPSSYEQYF. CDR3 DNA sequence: TGTGCCAGCAGGGGGGGGACTAGCGGGAGTCCTTCCTCCTACGAGCAGTACTTC.

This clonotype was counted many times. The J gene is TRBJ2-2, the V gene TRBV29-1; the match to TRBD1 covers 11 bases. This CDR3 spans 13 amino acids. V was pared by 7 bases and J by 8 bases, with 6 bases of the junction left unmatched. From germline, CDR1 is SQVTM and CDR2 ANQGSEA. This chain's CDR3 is CSAGTGGRGELFF. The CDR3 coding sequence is TGCAGCGCGGGGACAGGGGGTAGGGGGGAGCTGTTTTTT.

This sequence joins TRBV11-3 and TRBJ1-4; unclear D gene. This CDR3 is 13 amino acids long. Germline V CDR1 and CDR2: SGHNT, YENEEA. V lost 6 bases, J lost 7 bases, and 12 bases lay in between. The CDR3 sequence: CASSLVGPEKLFF. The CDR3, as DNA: TGTGCCAGCAGTCTAGTGGGTCCTGAAAAACTGTTTTTT.

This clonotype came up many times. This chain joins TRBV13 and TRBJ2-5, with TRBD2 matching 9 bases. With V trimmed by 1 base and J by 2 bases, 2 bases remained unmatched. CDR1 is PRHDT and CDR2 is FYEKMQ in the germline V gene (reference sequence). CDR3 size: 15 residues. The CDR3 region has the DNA TGTGCCAGCAGCTTAGCGACTAGCGGACAAGAGACCCAGTACTTC. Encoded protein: CASSLATSGQETQYF.

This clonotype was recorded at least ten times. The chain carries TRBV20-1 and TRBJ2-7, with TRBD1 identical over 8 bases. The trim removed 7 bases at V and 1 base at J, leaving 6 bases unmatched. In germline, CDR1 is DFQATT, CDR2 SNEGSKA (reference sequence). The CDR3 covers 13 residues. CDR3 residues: CSVHRQGSYEQYF. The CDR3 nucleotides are TGCAGTGTCCACCGACAGGGGTCCTACGAGCAGTACTTC.

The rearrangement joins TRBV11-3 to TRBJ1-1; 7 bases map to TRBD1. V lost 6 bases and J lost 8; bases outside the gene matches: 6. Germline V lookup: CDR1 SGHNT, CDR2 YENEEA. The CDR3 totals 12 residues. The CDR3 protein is CASSSQGGEAFF. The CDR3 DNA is TGTGCCAGCAGTTCCCAGGGGGGAGAAGCTTTCTTT.

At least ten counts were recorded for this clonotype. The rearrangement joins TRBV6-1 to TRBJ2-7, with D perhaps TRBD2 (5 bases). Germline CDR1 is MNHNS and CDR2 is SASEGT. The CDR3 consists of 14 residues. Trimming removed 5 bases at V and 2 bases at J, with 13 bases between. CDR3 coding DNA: TGTGCCAGCAGTTCCGGACTCCCGCCCTACGAGCAGTACTTC. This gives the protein CASSSGLPPYEQYF.

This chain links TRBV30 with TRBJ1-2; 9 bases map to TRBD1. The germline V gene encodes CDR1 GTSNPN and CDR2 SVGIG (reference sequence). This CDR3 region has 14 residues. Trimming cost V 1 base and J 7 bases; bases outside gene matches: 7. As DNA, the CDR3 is TGTGCCTGGAGTGCGCTAACGGGACAGGGTGGCTACACCTTC. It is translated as CAWSALTGQGGYTF.

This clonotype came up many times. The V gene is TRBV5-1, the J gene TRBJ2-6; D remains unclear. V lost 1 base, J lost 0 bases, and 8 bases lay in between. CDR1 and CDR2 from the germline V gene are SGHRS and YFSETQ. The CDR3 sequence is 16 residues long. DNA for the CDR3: TGCGCCAGCAGCTTGTCGTCCCTCTCTGGGGCCAACGTCCTGACTTTC. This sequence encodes CASSLSSLSGANVLTF. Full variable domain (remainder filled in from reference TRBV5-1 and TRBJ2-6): KAGVTQTPRYLIKTRGQQVTLSCSPISGHRSVSWYQQTPGQGLQFLFEYFSETQRNKGNFPGRFSGRQFSNSRSEMNVSTLELGDSALYLCASSLSSLSGANVLTFGAGSRLTVL.

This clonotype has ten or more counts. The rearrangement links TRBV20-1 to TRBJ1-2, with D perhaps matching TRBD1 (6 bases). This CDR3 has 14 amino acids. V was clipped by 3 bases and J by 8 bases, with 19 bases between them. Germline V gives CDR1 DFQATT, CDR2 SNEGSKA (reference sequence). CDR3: CSASPPGRGTGYTF. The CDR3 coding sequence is TGCAGTGCTAGCCCTCCGGGCAGGGGAACGGGCTACACCTTC.

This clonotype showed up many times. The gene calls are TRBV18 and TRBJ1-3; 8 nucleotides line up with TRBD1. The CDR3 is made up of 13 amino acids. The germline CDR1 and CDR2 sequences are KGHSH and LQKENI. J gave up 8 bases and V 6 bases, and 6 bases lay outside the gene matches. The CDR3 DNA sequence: TGTGCCAGCTCTGTGACAGGGGCGGACACCATATATTTT. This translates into CASSVTGADTIYF. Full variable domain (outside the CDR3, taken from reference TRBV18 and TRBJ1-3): NAGVMQNPRHLVRRRGQEARLRCSPMKGHSHVYWYRQLPEEGLKFMVYLQKENIIDESGMPKERFSAEFPKEGPSILRIQQVVRGDSAAYFCASSVTGADTIYFGEGSWLTVV.

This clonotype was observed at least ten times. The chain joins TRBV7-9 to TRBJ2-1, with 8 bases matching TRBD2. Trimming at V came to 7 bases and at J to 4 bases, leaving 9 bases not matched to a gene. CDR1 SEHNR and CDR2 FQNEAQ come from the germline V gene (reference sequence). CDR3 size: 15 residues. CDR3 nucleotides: TGTGCCAGCACCGCAGGCACTAGCGGTTACAATGAGCAGTTCTTC. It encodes CASTAGTSGYNEQFF.

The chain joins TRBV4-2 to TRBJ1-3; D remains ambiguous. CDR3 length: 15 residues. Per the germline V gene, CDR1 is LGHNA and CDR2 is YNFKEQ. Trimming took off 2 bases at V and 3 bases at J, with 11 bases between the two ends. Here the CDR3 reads CASSQTPGGGNTIYF. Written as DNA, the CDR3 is TGTGCCAGCAGCCAAACCCCCGGCGGTGGAAACACCATATATTTT.

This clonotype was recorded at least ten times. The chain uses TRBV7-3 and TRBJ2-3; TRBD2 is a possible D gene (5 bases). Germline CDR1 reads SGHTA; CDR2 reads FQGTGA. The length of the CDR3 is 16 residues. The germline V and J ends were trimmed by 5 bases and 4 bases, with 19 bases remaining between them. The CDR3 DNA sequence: TGTGCCAGCAGCCCGTTACCAGCGGCGTCGCCAGATACGCAGTATTTT. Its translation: CASSPLPAASPDTQYF.

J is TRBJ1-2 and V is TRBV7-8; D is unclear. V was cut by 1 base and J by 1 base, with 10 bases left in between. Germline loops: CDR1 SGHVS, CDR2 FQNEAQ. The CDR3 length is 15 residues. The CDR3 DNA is TGTGCCAGCAGCTTAGGTCCGAGCCTTAACTATGGCTACACCTTC. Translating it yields CASSLGPSLNYGYTF.

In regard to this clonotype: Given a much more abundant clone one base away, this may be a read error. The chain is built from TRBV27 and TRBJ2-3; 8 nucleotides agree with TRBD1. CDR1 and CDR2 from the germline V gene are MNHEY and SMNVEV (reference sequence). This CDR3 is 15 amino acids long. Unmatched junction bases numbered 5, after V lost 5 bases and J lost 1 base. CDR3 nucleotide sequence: TGTGCCAGCAGTCACCAGGGGGCGGGCACAGATACGCAGTATTTT. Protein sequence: CASSHQGAGTDTQYF.

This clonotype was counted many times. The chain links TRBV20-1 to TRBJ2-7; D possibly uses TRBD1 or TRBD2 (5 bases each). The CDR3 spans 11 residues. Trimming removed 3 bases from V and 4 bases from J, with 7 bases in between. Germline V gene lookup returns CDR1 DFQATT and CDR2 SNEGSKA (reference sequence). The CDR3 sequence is CSASGAYEQYF. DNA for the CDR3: TGCAGTGCTAGCGGGGCATACGAGCAGTACTTC.

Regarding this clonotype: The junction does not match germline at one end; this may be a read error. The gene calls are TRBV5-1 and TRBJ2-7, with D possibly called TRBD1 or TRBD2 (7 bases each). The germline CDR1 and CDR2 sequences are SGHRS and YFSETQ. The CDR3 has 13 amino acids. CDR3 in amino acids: CAGSLQGGYEQYF. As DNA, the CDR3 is TGCGCCGGCAGCTTGCAGGGGGGGTACGAGCAGTACTTC.

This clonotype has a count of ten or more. The CDR3 is CASSLEWDSQETQYF. CDR3 DNA: TGTGCCAGCAGCTTAGAGTGGGACAGCCAAGAGACCCAGTACTTC. The chain has TRBV11-1 and TRBJ2-5; 7 nucleotides line up with TRBD1. With V trimmed by 1 base and J by 1 base, 3 bases remained unmatched. Per the germline V gene, CDR1 is SGHAT and CDR2 is FQDESV (reference sequence). The CDR3 is 15 amino acids.

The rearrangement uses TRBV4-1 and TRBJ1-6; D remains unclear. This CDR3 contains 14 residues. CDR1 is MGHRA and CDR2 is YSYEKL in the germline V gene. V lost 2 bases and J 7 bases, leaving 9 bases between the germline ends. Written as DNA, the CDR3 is TGCGCCAGCAGCCAACTACAGTTGAATTCACCCCTCCACTTT. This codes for CASSQLQLNSPLHF.

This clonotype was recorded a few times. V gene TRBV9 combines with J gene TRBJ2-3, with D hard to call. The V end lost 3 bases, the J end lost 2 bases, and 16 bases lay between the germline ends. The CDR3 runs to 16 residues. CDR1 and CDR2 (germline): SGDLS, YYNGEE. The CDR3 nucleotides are TGTGCCAGCAGCGCCCCTTACCAGAGTTCCACAGATACGCAGTATTTT. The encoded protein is CASSAPYQSSTDTQYF.

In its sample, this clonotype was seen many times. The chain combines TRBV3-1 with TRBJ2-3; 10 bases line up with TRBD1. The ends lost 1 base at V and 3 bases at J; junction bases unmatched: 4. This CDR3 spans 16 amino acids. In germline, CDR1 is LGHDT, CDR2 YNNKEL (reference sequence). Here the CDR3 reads CASSQGSGQGTDTQYF. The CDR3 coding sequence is TGTGCCAGCAGCCAAGGTTCGGGACAGGGGACAGATACGCAGTATTTT.